These 8 T cell receptor beta chains came from one sample sequenced in a study of a mutant IDH1 vaccine in newly diagnosed glioma (dated by TCRdb to the early 2020s). The library was prepared using the immunoSEQ multiplex PCR assay. The immuneACCESS repertoire file appears here via TCRdb, limited to in-frame rearrangements. These files lack a portion of the clones; in checked studies, under half of the deficit traces to unresolved V genes, and the cause of the others is not known. Within this sample are over 30,000 clones, with 90% of them counted one time only. The top ten clones comprise approximately 5.1% of the sample. These receptors lack a known antigen. What the time point label conveys for this sample: week 47, end of study. A 20-mer mutant IDH1 peptide at 300 micrograms in Montanide made up each vaccine dose, which was injected subcutaneously together with topical imiquimod. The material was PBMCs, obtained from a glioma patient whose treatment included an IDH1 peptide vaccine. These receptors were obtained from a woman between 40 and 50 years old with glioma.

This clone was found once. This sequence joins TRBV9 and TRBJ2-7; D is unresolved. The V end lost 4 bases, the J end lost 6 bases, and 17 bases lay between the germline ends. The CDR3 has 14 amino acids. Germline CDR1 reads SGDLS; CDR2 reads YYNGEE. The CDR3 DNA follows: TGTGCCAGCAGCCCACAGACTCGGGCGGCCGAGCAGTACTTC. This codes for CASSPQTRAAEQYF.

This clone has more than one count but fewer than ten. The chain carries TRBV13 and TRBJ2-7; unclear D gene. The CDR3 has 15 amino acids. Between the trimmed V and J ends, which lost 2 bases and 3 bases, there was a span of 14 bases. The germline V gene encodes CDR1 PRHDT and CDR2 FYEKMQ (reference sequence). Here the CDR3 reads CASSLISGVGYEQYF. The CDR3 DNA is TGTGCCAGCAGCTTAATTTCAGGAGTGGGCTACGAGCAGTACTTC.

The V call is TRBV4-1, the J call TRBJ2-3, with TRBD2 matching over 10 bases. In germline, CDR1 is MGHRA, CDR2 YSYEKL. CDR3 length: 17 residues. The V and J ends lost 4 bases and 3 bases, in that order; junction bases with no gene match: 10. The CDR3 is CASSLSSGSGRTDTQYF. DNA for the CDR3: TGCGCCAGCAGCCTATCTAGCGGGAGTGGCCGTACAGATACGCAGTATTTT.

The chain links TRBV7-9 to TRBJ2-2, with D tentatively TRBD1 (6 bases). Germline CDR1 is SEHNR and CDR2 is FQNEAQ (reference sequence). The CDR3 is 16 residues long. The germline V and J ends were trimmed by 6 bases and 4 bases, with 18 bases remaining between them. The CDR3 sequence: CASSTGSPSGTGELFF. The CDR3, as DNA: TGTGCCAGCAGTACAGGGTCCCCGTCGGGCACCGGGGAGCTGTTTTTT.

The rearrangement links TRBV5-1 to TRBJ1-2; weak D call: TRBD1 (5 bases). The V and J ends lost 3 bases and 5 bases respectively, with 11 bases between them. The CDR3 sequence is 13 residues long. CDR1 is SGHRS and CDR2 is YFSETQ in the germline V gene. CDR3 sequence (DNA): TGCGCCAGCAGCTCTGAAGCAGGGTATGGCTACACCTTC. Translated, it gives CASSSEAGYGYTF.

This chain joins TRBV5-4 and TRBJ2-7, with 9 bases identical to TRBD1. V dropped 4 bases and J dropped 5; count of bases not matched to a gene: 4. Looked up from germline, CDR1 is SGHNT and CDR2 is YYREEE (reference sequence). The CDR3 has 13 residues. CDR3 in amino acids: CASSPGTGNEQYF. The CDR3 nucleotides read TGTGCCAGCAGCCCCGGGACAGGGAACGAGCAGTACTTC.

The chain links TRBV7-2 to TRBJ1-5; 10 nucleotides align to TRBD1. The V gene end was trimmed by 3 bases and the J gene end by 0 bases; junction bases not matched to a gene: 2. There are 16 residues in the CDR3. Germline V lookup: CDR1 SGHTA, CDR2 FQGNSA. The CDR3: CASSFGDRGSNQPQHF. The CDR3 DNA follows: TGTGCCAGCAGCTTCGGGGACAGGGGTAGCAATCAGCCCCAGCATTTT.

The CDR3 protein is CASSPSGGDSYEQYF. In nucleotides, the CDR3 is TGTGCCAGCAGCCCTAGCGGGGGGGACTCCTACGAGCAGTACTTC. V and J are TRBV13 and TRBJ2-7; 12 positions match TRBD2. J was trimmed by 0 bases and V by 5 bases; bases with no gene match: 2. Germline assignment: CDR1 PRHDT and CDR2 FYEKMQ (reference sequence). CDR3 length: 15 residues.